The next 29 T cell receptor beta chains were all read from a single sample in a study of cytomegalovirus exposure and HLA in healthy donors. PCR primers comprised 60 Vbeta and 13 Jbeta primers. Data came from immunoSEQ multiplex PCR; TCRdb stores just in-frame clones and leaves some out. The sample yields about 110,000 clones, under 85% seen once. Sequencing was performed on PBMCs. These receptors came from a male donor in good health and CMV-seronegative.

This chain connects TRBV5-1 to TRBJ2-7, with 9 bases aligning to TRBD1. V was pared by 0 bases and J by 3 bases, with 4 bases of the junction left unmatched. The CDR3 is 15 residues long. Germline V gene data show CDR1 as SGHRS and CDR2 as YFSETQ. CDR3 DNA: TGCGCCAGCAGCTTGGAGTCGACAGGGGGCTACGAGCAGTACTTC. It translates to CASSLESTGGYEQYF.

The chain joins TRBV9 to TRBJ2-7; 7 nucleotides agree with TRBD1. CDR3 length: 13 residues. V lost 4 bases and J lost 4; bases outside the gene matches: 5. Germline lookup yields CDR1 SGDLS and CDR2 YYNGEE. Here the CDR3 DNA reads TGTGCCAGCAGCCCGGCGACAGGGTACGAGCAGTACTTC. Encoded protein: CASSPATGYEQYF.

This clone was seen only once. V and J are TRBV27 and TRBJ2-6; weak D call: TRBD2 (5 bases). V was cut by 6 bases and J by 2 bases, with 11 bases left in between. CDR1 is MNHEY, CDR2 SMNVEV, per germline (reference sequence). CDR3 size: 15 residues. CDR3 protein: CASSPTSPGANVLTF. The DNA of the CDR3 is TGTGCCAGCAGCCCCACTAGTCCTGGGGCCAACGTCCTGACTTTC. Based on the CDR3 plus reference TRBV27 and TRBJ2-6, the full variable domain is EAQVTQNPRYLITVTGKKLTVTCSQNMNHEYMSWYRQDPGLGLRQIYYSMNVEVTDKGDVPEGYKVSRKEKRNFPLILESPSPNQTSLYFCASSPTSPGANVLTFGAGSRLTVL.

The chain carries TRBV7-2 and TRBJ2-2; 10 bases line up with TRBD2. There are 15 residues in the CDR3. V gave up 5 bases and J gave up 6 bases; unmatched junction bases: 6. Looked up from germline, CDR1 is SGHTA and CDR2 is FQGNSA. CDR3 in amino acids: CASSQSSGRAGELFF. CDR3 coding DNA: TGTGCCAGCAGCCAAAGCAGCGGGAGGGCCGGGGAGCTGTTTTTT. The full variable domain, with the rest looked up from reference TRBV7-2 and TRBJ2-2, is GAGVSQSPSNKVTEKGKDVELRCDPISGHTALYWYRQSLGQGLEFLIYFQGNSAPDKSGLPSDRFSAERTGGSVSTLTIQRTQQEDSAVYLCASSQSSGRAGELFFGEGSRLTVL.

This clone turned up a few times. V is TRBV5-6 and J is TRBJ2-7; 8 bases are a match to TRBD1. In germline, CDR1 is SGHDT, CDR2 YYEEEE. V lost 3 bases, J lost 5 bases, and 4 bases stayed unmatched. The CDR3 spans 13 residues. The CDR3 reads CASSSDRGHEQYF. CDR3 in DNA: TGTGCCAGCAGCTCCGACAGGGGCCACGAGCAGTACTTC.

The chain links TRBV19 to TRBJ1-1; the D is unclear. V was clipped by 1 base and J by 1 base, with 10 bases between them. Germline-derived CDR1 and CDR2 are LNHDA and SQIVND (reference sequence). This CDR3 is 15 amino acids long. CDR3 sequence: CASSIVGLTNTEAFF. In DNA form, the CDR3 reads TGTGCCAGTAGTATAGTTGGACTAACGAACACTGAAGCTTTCTTT.

CDR3 in DNA: TGCAGCGTCCCGGTTAGGGGGCTTGGGAGTGGCCCTGGGGCCAACGTCCTGACTTTC. It yields the protein CSVPVRGLGSGPGANVLTF. This chain uses TRBV29-1 with TRBJ2-6; 7 positions agree with TRBD1. Germline V gives CDR1 SQVTM, CDR2 ANQGSEA. Unmatched junction bases numbered 19, after V lost 6 bases and J lost 2 bases. The CDR3 runs 19 residues.

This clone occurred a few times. The CDR3 DNA follows: TGTGCCACCTCGGAGAATCAGCCCCAGCATTTT. Translated: CATSENQPQHF. The rearrangement links TRBV6-1 to TRBJ1-5; D is undetermined. The V and J ends lost 10 bases and 4 bases respectively, with 8 bases between them. The CDR3 spans 11 residues. CDR1 is MNHNS, CDR2 SASEGT, per germline.

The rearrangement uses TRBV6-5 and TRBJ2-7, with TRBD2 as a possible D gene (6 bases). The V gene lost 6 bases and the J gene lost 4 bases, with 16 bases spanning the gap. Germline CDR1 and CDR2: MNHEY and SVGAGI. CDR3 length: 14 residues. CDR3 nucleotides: TGTGCCAGCAGCCTTCGTTGGCGGGATTACGAGCAGTACTTC. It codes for CASSLRWRDYEQYF.

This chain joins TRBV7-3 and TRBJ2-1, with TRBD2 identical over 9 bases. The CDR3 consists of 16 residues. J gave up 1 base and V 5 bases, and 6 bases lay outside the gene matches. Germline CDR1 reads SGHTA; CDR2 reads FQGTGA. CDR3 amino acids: CASSTSSGTSYNEQFF. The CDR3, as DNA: TGTGCCAGCAGCACCTCTAGCGGGACGTCCTACAATGAGCAGTTCTTC.

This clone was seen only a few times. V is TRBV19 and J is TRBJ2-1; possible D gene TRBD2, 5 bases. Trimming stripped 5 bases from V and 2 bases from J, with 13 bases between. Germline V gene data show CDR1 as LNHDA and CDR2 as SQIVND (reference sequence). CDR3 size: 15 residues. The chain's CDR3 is CASSSSRFTYNEQFF. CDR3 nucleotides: TGTGCCAGTAGTTCTAGCAGATTTACCTACAATGAGCAGTTCTTC.

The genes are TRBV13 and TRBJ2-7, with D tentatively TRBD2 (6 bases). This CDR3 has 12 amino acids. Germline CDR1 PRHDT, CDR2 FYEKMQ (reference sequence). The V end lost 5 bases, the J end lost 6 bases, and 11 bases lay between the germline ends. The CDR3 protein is CASSPTSFEQYF. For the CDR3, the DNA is TGTGCCAGCAGCCCTACTAGCTTCGAGCAGTACTTC. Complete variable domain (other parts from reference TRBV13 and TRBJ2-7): AAGVIQSPRHLIKEKRETATLKCYPIPRHDTVYWYQQGPGQDPQFLISFYEKMQSDKGSIPDRFSAQQFSDYHSELNMSSLELGDSALYFCASSPTSFEQYFGPGTRLTVT.

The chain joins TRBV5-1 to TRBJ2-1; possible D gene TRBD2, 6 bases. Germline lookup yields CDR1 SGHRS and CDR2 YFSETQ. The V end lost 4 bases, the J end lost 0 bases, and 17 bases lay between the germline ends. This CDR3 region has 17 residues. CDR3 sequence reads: CASSVPGTHSSYNEQFF. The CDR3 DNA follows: TGCGCCAGCAGCGTACCCGGGACTCATAGCTCCTACAATGAGCAGTTCTTC.

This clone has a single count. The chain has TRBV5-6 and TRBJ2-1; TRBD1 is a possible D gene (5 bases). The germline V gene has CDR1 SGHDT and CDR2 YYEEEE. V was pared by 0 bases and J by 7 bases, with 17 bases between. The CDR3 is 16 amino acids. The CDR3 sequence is CASSLVAGIGVNEQFF. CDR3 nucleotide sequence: TGTGCCAGCAGCTTGGTGGCAGGGATTGGAGTAAATGAGCAGTTCTTC.

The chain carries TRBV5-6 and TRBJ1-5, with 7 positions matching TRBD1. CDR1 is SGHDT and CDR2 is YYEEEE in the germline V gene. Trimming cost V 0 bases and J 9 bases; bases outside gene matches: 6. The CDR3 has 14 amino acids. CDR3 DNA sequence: TGTGCCAGCAGCTTGGGCGACAGGGCGCGGCCCCAGCATTTT. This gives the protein CASSLGDRARPQHF.

The CDR3 here is CASSYSKGLAGEQYF. CDR3 DNA: TGTGCCAGCAGTTACTCGAAGGGACTAGCGGGAGAGCAGTACTTC. The J gene is TRBJ2-7, the V gene TRBV6-5; TRBD2 agrees at 13 bases. CDR1 is MNHEY, CDR2 SVGAGI, per germline. J was trimmed by 7 bases and V by 0 bases; bases with no gene match: 3. The CDR3 consists of 15 residues.

Here the CDR3 reads CASSHYGGPGNTIYF. The CDR3 DNA is TGTGCCAGCAGCCATTACGGGGGGCCTGGAAACACCATATATTTT. The rearrangement links TRBV14 to TRBJ1-3, with D possibly TRBD1 on 6 matching bases. The germline V gene has CDR1 SGHDN and CDR2 FVKESK. The CDR3 runs to 15 residues. V was pared by 3 bases and J by 2 bases, with 11 bases between.

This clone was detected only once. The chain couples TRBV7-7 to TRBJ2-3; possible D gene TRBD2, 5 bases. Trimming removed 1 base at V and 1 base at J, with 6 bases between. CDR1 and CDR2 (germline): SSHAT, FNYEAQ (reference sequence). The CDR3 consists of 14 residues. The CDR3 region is CASSLGTGTDTQYF. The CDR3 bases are TGTGCCAGCAGCTTAGGGACTGGCACAGATACGCAGTATTTT.

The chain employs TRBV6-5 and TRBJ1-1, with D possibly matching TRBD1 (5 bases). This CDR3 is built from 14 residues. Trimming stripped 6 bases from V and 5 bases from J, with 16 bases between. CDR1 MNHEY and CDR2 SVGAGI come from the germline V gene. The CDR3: CASSATLAGTEAFF. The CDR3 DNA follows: TGTGCCAGCAGCGCGACCCTCGCAGGGACTGAAGCTTTCTTT.

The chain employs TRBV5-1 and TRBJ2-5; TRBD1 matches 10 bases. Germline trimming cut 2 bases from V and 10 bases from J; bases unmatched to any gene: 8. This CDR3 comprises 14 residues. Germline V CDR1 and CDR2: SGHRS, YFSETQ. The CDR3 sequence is CASSFGQDRGGQYF. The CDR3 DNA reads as TGCGCCAGCAGCTTCGGTCAGGACAGGGGGGGCCAGTACTTC.

DNA for the CDR3: TGTGCCAGCCGGGACAACGCCTACGAGCAGTACTTC. Amino acid sequence: CASRDNAYEQYF. The chain couples TRBV28 to TRBJ2-7; a possible D gene is TRBD1 (6 bases). The CDR3 extends over 12 amino acids. CDR1 MDHEN and CDR2 SYDVKM come from the germline V gene. Trimming took off 8 bases at V and 2 bases at J, with 10 bases between the two ends.

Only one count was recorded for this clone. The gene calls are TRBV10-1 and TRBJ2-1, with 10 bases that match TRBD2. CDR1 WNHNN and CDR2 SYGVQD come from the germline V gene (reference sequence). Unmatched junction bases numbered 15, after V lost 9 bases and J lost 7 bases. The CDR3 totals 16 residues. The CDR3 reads CASSRLAGKEVNEQFF. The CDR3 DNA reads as TGCGCCAGTAGTCGACTAGCGGGCAAGGAGGTTAATGAGCAGTTCTTC.

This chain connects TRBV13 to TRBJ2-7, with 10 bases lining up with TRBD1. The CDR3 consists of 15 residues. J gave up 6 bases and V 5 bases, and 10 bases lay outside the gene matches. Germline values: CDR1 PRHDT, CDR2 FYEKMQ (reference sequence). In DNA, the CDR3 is TGTGCCAGCAGCCCACCGGGACAGGGGACTTTCGAGCAGTACTTC. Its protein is CASSPPGQGTFEQYF. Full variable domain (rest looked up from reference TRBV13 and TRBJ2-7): AAGVIQSPRHLIKEKRETATLKCYPIPRHDTVYWYQQGPGQDPQFLISFYEKMQSDKGSIPDRFSAQQFSDYHSELNMSSLELGDSALYFCASSPPGQGTFEQYFGPGTRLTVT.

This CDR3 reads CASSLGGRNQETQYF. DNA for the CDR3: TGTGCCAGCAGTTTGGGCGGGAGGAATCAAGAGACCCAGTACTTC. This chain joins TRBV28 and TRBJ2-5; 8 nucleotides align to TRBD2. The V segment lost 3 bases and the J segment 2 bases; nucleotides outside the gene matches: 5. The CDR3 contains 15 residues. From germline, CDR1 is MDHEN and CDR2 SYDVKM.

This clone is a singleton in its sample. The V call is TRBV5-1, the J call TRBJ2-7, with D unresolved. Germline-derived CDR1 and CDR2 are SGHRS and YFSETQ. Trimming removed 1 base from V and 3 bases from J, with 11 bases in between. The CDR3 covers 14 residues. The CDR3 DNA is TGCGCCAGCAGCTTGCTCGGCCACTACTACGAGCAGTACTTC. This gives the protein CASSLLGHYYEQYF.

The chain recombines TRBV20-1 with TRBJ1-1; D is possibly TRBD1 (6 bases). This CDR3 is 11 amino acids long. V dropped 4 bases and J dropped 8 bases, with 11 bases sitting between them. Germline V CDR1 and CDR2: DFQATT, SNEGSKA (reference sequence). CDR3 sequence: CSATKQGEAFF. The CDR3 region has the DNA TGCAGTGCTACCAAACAGGGAGAAGCTTTCTTT.

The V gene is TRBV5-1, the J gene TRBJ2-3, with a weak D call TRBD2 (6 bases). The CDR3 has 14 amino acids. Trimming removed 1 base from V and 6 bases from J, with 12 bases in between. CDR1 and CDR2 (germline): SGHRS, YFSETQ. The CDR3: CASSLPTSGDTQYF. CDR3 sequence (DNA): TGCGCCAGCAGCTTGCCGACCAGCGGGGATACGCAGTATTTT.

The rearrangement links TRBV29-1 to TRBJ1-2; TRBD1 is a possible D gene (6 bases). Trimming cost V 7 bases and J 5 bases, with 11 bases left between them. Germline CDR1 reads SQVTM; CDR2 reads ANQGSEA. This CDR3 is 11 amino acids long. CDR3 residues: CSAGTPYGYTF. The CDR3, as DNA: TGCAGCGCCGGGACACCATATGGCTACACCTTC.

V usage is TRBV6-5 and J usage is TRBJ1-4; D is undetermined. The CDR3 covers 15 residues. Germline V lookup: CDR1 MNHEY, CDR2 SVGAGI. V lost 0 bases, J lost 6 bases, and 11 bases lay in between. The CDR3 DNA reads TGTGCCAGCAGTTACTCGAAAAGACGGGATGAAAAACTGTTTTTT. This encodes CASSYSKRRDEKLFF.